This T cell receptor beta chain was observed in a study of T cell responses to AZD1222 COVID-19 vaccine. Sequencing used immunoSEQ multiplex PCR; TCRdb keeps in-frame clones, though not all of them. The table records about 180,000 clones, just over 90% of them present only once. This clone was seen repeatedly, ten times or more. The J segment lost 0 bases and the V segment lost 6 bases, leaving 19 bases of the junction unmatched. The CDR3 runs 21 residues. The germline V gene has CDR1 ENHRY and CDR2 SYGVKD. This chain joins TRBV10-3 and TRBJ2-1; 11 nucleotides agree with TRBD2. Sequencing used peripheral blood, obtained on day 0 of AZD1222 vaccination. The sequence was obtained from an adult in good health. The CDR3 DNA reads as TGTGCCATCAGCTTCCCCCCTCGGGTAGCGGGAGGGGCTAGCTCCTACAATGAGCAGTTCTTC. This sequence encodes CAISFPPRVAGGASSYNEQFF.